The 18 T cell receptor beta chains presented below share a single source sample, sequenced in a study of blood T cell repertoires in COVID-19. Profiled with immunoSEQ multiplex PCR; TCRdb holds only in-frame clones, not every one. Among over 200,000 clones, around nine tenths were seen once, and the ten largest hold less than 15%. Sequencing was done on a sample of peripheral blood. The receptors here all came from a woman under 30 who had recovered from COVID-19.

The chain employs TRBV30 and TRBJ1-4, with TRBD1 as a possible D gene (6 bases). Germline values: CDR1 GTSNPN, CDR2 SVGIG (reference sequence). CDR3 length: 16 residues. Trimming removed 1 base from V and 5 bases from J, with 17 bases in between. The CDR3 coding sequence is TGTGCCTGGAGTGCGATCAAGGGGGATCTGAATGAAAAACTGTTTTTT. It translates to CAWSAIKGDLNEKLFF.

The chain employs TRBV28 and TRBJ1-3, with D possibly matching TRBD1 (5 bases). This CDR3 is built from 13 residues. Per the germline V gene, CDR1 is MDHEN and CDR2 is SYDVKM. Deletions cut 5 bases from V and 3 bases from J, with 8 bases between. The CDR3 DNA reads TGTGCCAGCAGTCAGGGCTTTGGAAACACCATATATTTT. It specifies CASSQGFGNTIYF.

The rearrangement joins TRBV12-3 or TRBV12-4 to TRBJ1-1, with D possibly TRBD1 on 6 matching bases. V lost 4 bases and J lost 4, with 10 bases in between. This CDR3 is 13 amino acids long. The CDR3, as DNA: TGTGCCAGCAGTTCCAACAGGGTCACTGAAGCTTTCTTT. It specifies CASSSNRVTEAFF.

The chain has TRBV7-2 and TRBJ2-2; 8 bases map to TRBD2. CDR1 and CDR2 from the germline V gene are SGHTA and FQGNSA. CDR3 length equals 16 residues. The V segment lost 3 bases and the J segment 5 bases; nucleotides outside the gene matches: 8. CDR3 in DNA: TGTGCCAGCAGCTTTCTTGGCGGGAGGCGGACCGGGGAGCTGTTTTTT. Translating gives CASSFLGGRRTGELFF.

V usage is TRBV19 and J usage is TRBJ2-1, with 13 bases aligning to TRBD2. This CDR3 is built from 16 residues. V gave up 6 bases and J gave up 7 bases; unmatched junction bases: 9. The germline V gene encodes CDR1 LNHDA and CDR2 SQIVND (reference sequence). CDR3 residues: CASRLRTSGRVNEQFF. The CDR3 bases are TGTGCCAGTAGACTGAGGACTAGCGGGAGAGTGAATGAGCAGTTCTTC.

J is TRBJ2-7 and V is TRBV3-1 (or the pseudogene TRBV3-2), with TRBD2 as a possible D gene (6 bases). The germline V and J ends were trimmed by 6 bases and 2 bases, with 14 bases remaining between them. This CDR3 has 14 residues. CDR1 and CDR2 (germline): LGHDT, YNNKEL (reference sequence). The CDR3, as DNA: TGTGCCAGCAGGGTAAGCGGGCGGCCCTACGAGCAGTACTTC. Its protein product is CASRVSGRPYEQYF.

The V call is TRBV5-1, the J call TRBJ2-5; 9 bases align to TRBD2. This CDR3 has 16 residues. The V gene's germline CDR1 is SGHRS and CDR2 YFSETQ. Unmatched junction bases numbered 7, after V lost 0 bases and J lost 4 bases. The CDR3 here is CASSLARAGGVETQYF. For the CDR3, the DNA is TGCGCCAGCAGCTTGGCCAGAGCGGGAGGCGTAGAGACCCAGTACTTC.

V gene TRBV5-1 combines with J gene TRBJ2-7; TRBD2 agrees at 8 bases. With V trimmed by 0 bases and J by 6 bases, 8 bases remained unmatched. The CDR3 extends over 15 amino acids. Per germline, CDR1 SGHRS and CDR2 YFSETQ. The CDR3 bases are TGCGCCAGCAGCTTGGAGACGGGAGGGCCCTCCGAGCAGTACTTC. Its translation is CASSLETGGPSEQYF.

The chain recombines TRBV13 with TRBJ2-6; the match to TRBD2 covers 11 bases. V gave up 1 base and J gave up 4 bases; unmatched junction bases: 9. The CDR3 runs to 19 residues. Germline CDR1 and CDR2: PRHDT and FYEKMQ (reference sequence). CDR3 sequence reads: CASSLEASGRLFGANVLTF. The CDR3 DNA reads TGTGCCAGCAGCTTAGAGGCTAGCGGGAGGCTCTTCGGGGCCAACGTCCTGACTTTC.

V gene TRBV28 combines with J gene TRBJ2-3; D is perhaps TRBD1 (5 bases). Trimming shortened V by 10 bases and J by 0 bases, and 14 bases separated the two germline ends. This CDR3 region has 14 residues. Germline V gives CDR1 MDHEN, CDR2 SYDVKM. In DNA, the CDR3 is TGTGCCACGAGTGGGGCCCCAAGCACAGATACGCAGTATTTT. This translates into CATSGAPSTDTQYF.

V gene TRBV5-5 combines with J gene TRBJ1-2; 7 nucleotides agree with TRBD1. After removal of 3 bases from V and 0 bases from J, the junction contained 8 bases not matched to a gene. Germline CDR1 is SGHKS and CDR2 is YYEKEE (reference sequence). The CDR3 sequence is 16 residues long. The CDR3 is CASSWGDRLTNYGYTF. The CDR3 nucleotides read TGTGCCAGCAGCTGGGGGGACAGACTTACTAACTATGGCTACACCTTC.

As DNA, the CDR3 is TGTGCCAGCAGCCCTCTGGACAGAATGAACACTGAAGCTTTCTTT. Protein: CASSPLDRMNTEAFF. V usage is TRBV7-9 and J usage is TRBJ1-1; possible D gene TRBD1, 6 bases. Trimming took 5 bases from V and 0 from J, leaving 13 bases between them. The CDR3 is 15 residues long. The germline V gene has CDR1 SEHNR and CDR2 FQNEAQ (reference sequence).

The chain has TRBV27 and TRBJ2-1; TRBD2 agrees at 14 bases. This CDR3 comprises 21 residues. In germline, CDR1 is MNHEY, CDR2 SMNVEV (reference sequence). V shed 6 bases, J shed 0 bases, and the junction held 16 bases outside the gene matches. The CDR3 DNA sequence: TGTGCCAGCAGCAACATACCGGGACTAGCGGGAGCGGTAGGCTCCTACAATGAGCAGTTCTTC. This sequence encodes CASSNIPGLAGAVGSYNEQFF.

The chain combines TRBV10-3 with TRBJ2-1; the match to TRBD2 covers 8 bases. CDR1 and CDR2 from the germline V gene are ENHRY and SYGVKD. V dropped 3 bases and J dropped 9; count of bases not matched to a gene: 10. The CDR3 covers 15 residues. CDR3 amino acids: CAISDTGGPEGEQFF. In DNA form, the CDR3 reads TGTGCCATCAGTGATACGGGAGGGCCCGAAGGTGAGCAGTTCTTC.

V gene TRBV11-3 combines with J gene TRBJ2-5; 10 nucleotides agree with TRBD2. Trimming cost V 1 base and J 4 bases; bases outside gene matches: 9. This CDR3 is 17 amino acids long. CDR1 and CDR2 (germline): SGHNT, YENEEA. The CDR3 sequence is CASSLGAASGSSETQYF. CDR3 bases: TGTGCCAGCAGCTTAGGGGCGGCTAGCGGGAGTTCAGAGACCCAGTACTTC.

A remark on this clone: Its ends do not fully match the called genes, so a read error is possible. The chain employs TRBV6-2 or TRBV6-3 and TRBJ2-3; D possibly corresponds to TRBD2 (5 bases). CDR3 length: 14 amino acids. The germline V gene encodes CDR1 MNHEY and CDR2 SVGEGT. CDR3 amino acids: CASGYMTITDTQYF. CDR3 DNA sequence: TGTGCCAGCGGTTACATGACTATCACTGATACGCAGTATTTT.

A single count supports this clone. This chain connects TRBV6-1 to TRBJ1-2, with D tentatively TRBD1 (5 bases). CDR3 length: 16 amino acids. Germline V gene data show CDR1 as MNHNS and CDR2 as SASEGT. V lost 0 bases and J lost 1, with 12 bases in between. The CDR3 here is CASSEALRGSNYGYTF. For the CDR3, the DNA is TGTGCCAGCAGTGAAGCGCTAAGGGGTAGTAACTATGGCTACACCTTC.

V is TRBV5-8 and J is TRBJ1-1; D is ambiguous. Deletions cut 3 bases from V and 11 bases from J, with 11 bases between. Germline CDR1 is SGHTS and CDR2 is YDEGEE. The CDR3 covers 11 residues. CDR3 sequence reads: CASSSAGMAFF. As DNA, the CDR3 is TGTGCCAGCAGCTCGGCGGGAATGGCTTTCTTT.